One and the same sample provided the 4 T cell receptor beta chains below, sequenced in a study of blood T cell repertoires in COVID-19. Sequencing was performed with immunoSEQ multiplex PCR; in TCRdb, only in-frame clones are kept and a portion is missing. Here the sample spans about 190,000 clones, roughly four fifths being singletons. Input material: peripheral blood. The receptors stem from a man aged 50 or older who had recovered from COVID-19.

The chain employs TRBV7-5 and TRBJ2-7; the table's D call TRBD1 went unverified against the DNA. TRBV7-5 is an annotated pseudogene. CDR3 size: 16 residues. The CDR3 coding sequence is TGTGTCAGAAGCTCCGTTAGGGGGCAGGTAAACTACGAGCAGTACTTC. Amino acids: CVRSSVRGQVNYEQYF.

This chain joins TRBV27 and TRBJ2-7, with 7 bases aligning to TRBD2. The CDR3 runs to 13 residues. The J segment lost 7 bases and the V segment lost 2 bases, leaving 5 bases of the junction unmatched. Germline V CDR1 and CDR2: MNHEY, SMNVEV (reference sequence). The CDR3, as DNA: TGTGCCAGCAGTTTACGGGGGACTATGGAGCAGTACTTC. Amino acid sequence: CASSLRGTMEQYF.

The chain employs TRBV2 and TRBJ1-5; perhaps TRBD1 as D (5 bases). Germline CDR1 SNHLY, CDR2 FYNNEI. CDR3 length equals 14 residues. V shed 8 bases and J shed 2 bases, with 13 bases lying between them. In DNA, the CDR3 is TGTGCCAGCGGCCAGGGAGGAGGCAATCAGCCCCAGCATTTT. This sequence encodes CASGQGGGNQPQHF.

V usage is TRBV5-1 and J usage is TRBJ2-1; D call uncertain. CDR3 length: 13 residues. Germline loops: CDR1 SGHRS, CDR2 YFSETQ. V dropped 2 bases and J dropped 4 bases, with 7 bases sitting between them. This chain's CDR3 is CASSFRLYNEQFF. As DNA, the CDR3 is TGCGCCAGCAGCTTTAGACTGTACAATGAGCAGTTCTTC.